This TCR beta chain stems from a study of human T cells and chemical hapten exposure. Across the study: Across samples, TCR yields varied, mostly owing to small differences in pooled library volumes.

From germline, CDR1 is SQVTM and CDR2 ANQGSEA. Trimming shortened V by 3 bases and J by 5 bases, and 16 bases separated the two germline ends. This CDR3 is 14 amino acids long. There are many counts of this clonotype. TCRdb re-analysed the RACE reads in MiXCR, keeping a single row per CDR3 protein. In the table there are some 70,000 distinct CDR3 sequences, about a tenth of which are singletons. Regarding time point: pre-sensitization, week 0. Treatment of the sample: therapeutic diphenylcyclopropenone sensitization with weekly scalp DPC. The study drew its donors from alopecia patients who were 18 to 70 years old and suitable for DPC.

The sample here was whole blood, taken in connection with sensitization to the hapten diphenylcyclopropenone (DPC). The chain joins TRBV29-1 to TRBJ2-5; D unclear. The TCR originated in a woman between 45 and 65 years old with alopecia areata. Some clones in this sample may be carry-over from other donors' samples. The CDR3 sequence: CSVDLWGVSETQYF. As DNA, the CDR3 is TGCAGCGTTGATCTTTGGGGTGTATCGGAGACCCAGTACTTC.